The 32 T cell receptor beta chains reported below all come from one sample, sequenced in a study of radiation and T cells in renal cell carcinoma. Repertoires were generated with immunoSEQ multiplex PCR, while TCRdb's copy carries only in-frame clones and drops some. Seen here are roughly 150,000 clones, 88% observed once, and the top ten hold about 4.3%. This sample's time point: baseline pretreatment blood. Indicated treatment: 15 Gy SBRT to primary tumor, nephrectomy 4 weeks later. The material sequenced was blood, taken from a patient whose treatment included radiotherapy and nephrectomy. These receptors all stem from a woman in her seventies with renal cell carcinoma.

This clone appeared once. V is TRBV7-2 and J is TRBJ2-5; tentatively, D is TRBD1 or TRBD2 (5 bases each). From germline, CDR1 is SGHTA and CDR2 FQGNSA. The CDR3 loop spans 16 amino acids. V was pared by 5 bases and J by 3 bases, with 19 bases between. The CDR3 protein is CASSPLGLGTEETQYF. The CDR3 nucleotides are TGTGCCAGCAGCCCCCTAGGGCTAGGGACCGAAGAGACCCAGTACTTC.

This clone was picked up a small number of times. V and J are TRBV6-1 and TRBJ2-7; weak D call: TRBD2 (6 bases). From germline, CDR1 is MNHNS and CDR2 SASEGT. The CDR3 consists of 13 residues. Trimming stripped 7 bases from V and 1 base from J, with 11 bases between. The CDR3 spells CASTLAKSYEQYF. CDR3 in DNA: TGTGCCAGCACGCTAGCGAAGTCCTACGAGCAGTACTTC.

This chain joins TRBV9 and TRBJ2-2; TRBD2 matches at 9 bases. V trimming: 4 bases; J trimming: 3 bases; junction bases outside the gene matches: 7. The CDR3 sequence is 16 residues long. Germline CDR1 is SGDLS and CDR2 is YYNGEE. The CDR3 DNA follows: TGTGCCAGCAGCCCGTCGCGGGGGGGCTACACCGGGGAGCTGTTTTTT. This encodes CASSPSRGGYTGELFF.

The chain couples TRBV28 to TRBJ2-7; TRBD2 agrees at 12 bases. V was clipped by 2 bases and J by 5 bases; unmatched bases: 4. The CDR3 has 15 residues. Germline loops: CDR1 MDHEN, CDR2 SYDVKM. In DNA form, the CDR3 reads TGTGCCAGCAGTTTACCTAGCGGGGGGGCCCACGAGCAGTACTTC. This translates into CASSLPSGGAHEQYF.

The J gene is TRBJ2-1, the V gene TRBV30, with TRBD2 as a possible D gene (5 bases). The CDR3 sequence is 14 residues long. V was trimmed by 0 bases and J by 5 bases, leaving 11 bases between them. Germline V CDR1 and CDR2: GTSNPN, SVGIG (reference sequence). The CDR3 is CAWSVSAGNNEQFF. The CDR3 coding sequence is TGTGCCTGGAGTGTATCGGCGGGCAACAATGAGCAGTTCTTC.

V and J are TRBV5-4 and TRBJ2-3; 7 bases fit TRBD2. Germline trimming cut 2 bases from V and 5 bases from J; bases unmatched to any gene: 8. CDR1 and CDR2 from the germline V gene are SGHNT and YYREEE (reference sequence). The CDR3 extends over 15 amino acids. In DNA form, the CDR3 reads TGTGCCAGCAGCTTCCCGAGCGGGGTGGGAGATACGCAGTATTTT. The encoded protein is CASSFPSGVGDTQYF.

In its sample, this clone was seen a few times. The chain links TRBV7-2 to TRBJ2-5; 13 nucleotides match TRBD2. V lost 3 bases, J lost 5 bases, and 6 bases stayed unmatched. CDR3 length equals 16 residues. Germline V gives CDR1 SGHTA, CDR2 FQGNSA. This chain's CDR3 is CASSFRTSGGRETQYF. DNA of the CDR3: TGTGCCAGCAGCTTTAGGACTAGCGGGGGAAGGGAGACCCAGTACTTC.

The chain links TRBV5-7 to TRBJ2-5; D perhaps matches TRBD1 (5 bases). TRBV5-7 is classed as an ORF, of uncertain function. V was shortened by 1 base and J by 5 bases, with 15 bases between the two germline ends. The CDR3 has 15 residues. The CDR3 loop is CASSLFNGAGETQYF. The CDR3 DNA sequence: TGTGCCAGCAGCTTGTTCAATGGGGCAGGGGAGACCCAGTACTTC.

The chain combines TRBV6-6 with TRBJ1-6; a possible D gene is TRBD1 (5 bases). The CDR3 sequence is 15 residues long. V dropped 1 base and J dropped 7 bases, with 11 bases sitting between them. Germline V lookup: CDR1 MNHNY, CDR2 SVGAGI (reference sequence). CDR3 amino acids: CASSYYQGGNSPLHF. The CDR3 DNA sequence: TGTGCCAGCAGTTACTACCAGGGAGGGAATTCACCCCTCCACTTT.

This chain joins TRBV1 and TRBJ2-7; TRBD2 is taken as the D call from the table, unchecked against the DNA. TRBV1 is described as a pseudogene. The CDR3 consists of 15 residues. The CDR3 sequence is CTSSQEGREFREQYF. The CDR3 nucleotides read TGCACCAGCAGCCAAGAGGGGCGGGAGTTTCGGGAGCAGTACTTC.

The gene calls are TRBV4-1 and TRBJ2-3, with a tentative D call TRBD2 (6 bases). Trimming removed 2 bases from V and 2 bases from J, with 14 bases in between. Germline V gene lookup returns CDR1 MGHRA and CDR2 YSYEKL. This CDR3 comprises 16 residues. CDR3 residues: CASSQSLAKTTDTQYF. CDR3 bases: TGCGCCAGCAGCCAATCTCTAGCGAAAACCACAGATACGCAGTATTTT.

This clone has only one observation. The chain uses TRBV9 and TRBJ2-2; 7 bases are a match to TRBD1. The J segment lost 3 bases and the V segment lost 0 bases, leaving 2 bases of the junction unmatched. CDR3 length: 15 residues. Germline lookup yields CDR1 SGDLS and CDR2 YYNGEE. CDR3 protein: CASSVGQGDTGELFF. CDR3 DNA sequence: TGTGCCAGCAGCGTAGGCCAGGGGGACACCGGGGAGCTGTTTTTT.

The V and J genes are TRBV4-3 and TRBJ2-2; the match to TRBD2 covers 9 bases. The J segment lost 4 bases and the V segment lost 2 bases, leaving 5 bases of the junction unmatched. The CDR3 spans 16 residues. Germline values: CDR1 LGHNA, CDR2 YSLEER. The CDR3 is CASSQITRGGTGELFF. CDR3 coding DNA: TGCGCCAGCAGCCAAATCACGCGGGGGGGCACCGGGGAGCTGTTTTTT.

The CDR3 reads CASTYGDNEQFF. As DNA, the CDR3 is TGTGCCAGCACCTACGGGGACAATGAGCAGTTCTTC. This chain uses TRBV6-6 with TRBJ2-1; D possibly corresponds to TRBD2 (5 bases). Germline V gives CDR1 MNHNY, CDR2 SVGAGI (reference sequence). The CDR3 consists of 12 residues. V was clipped by 7 bases and J by 5 bases, with 9 bases between them.

The chain employs TRBV5-4 and TRBJ2-7; D could derive from TRBD1 or TRBD2 (7 bases each). The CDR3 spans 14 residues. Germline V CDR1 and CDR2: SGHNT, YYREEE (reference sequence). V shed 4 bases and J shed 3 bases, with 14 bases lying between them. In DNA form, the CDR3 reads TGTGCCAGCAGCGCACAGGGGAGGGTCTACGAGCAGTACTTC. The encoded protein is CASSAQGRVYEQYF.

This clone has a handful of counts. The CDR3 DNA follows: TGTGCCAGCAGCTTAGCGTCGTCAGGGCGGGCGACTGAAGCTTTCTTT. This codes for CASSLASSGRATEAFF. The chain employs TRBV7-6 and TRBJ1-1; perhaps TRBD1 as D (5 bases). CDR3 length: 16 amino acids. In germline, CDR1 is SGHVS, CDR2 FNYEAQ. The ends were cut back, 0 bases at V and 5 bases at J, with 16 bases in the middle. The full variable domain, rest sourced from reference TRBV7-6 and TRBJ1-1, is GAGVSQSPRYKVTKRGQDVALRCDPISGHVSLYWYRQALGQGPEFLTYFNYEAQQDKSGLPNDRFSAERPEGSISTLTIQRTEQRDSAMYRCASSLASSGRATEAFFGQGTRLTVV.

The rearrangement joins TRBV9 to TRBJ1-1; TRBD1 matches 7 bases. The V segment lost 0 bases and the J segment 4 bases; nucleotides outside the gene matches: 6. Germline CDR1 and CDR2: SGDLS and YYNGEE. The CDR3 spans 15 residues. The CDR3, as DNA: TGTGCCAGCAGCGTAGTAGGCAGGGGGGGCACTGAAGCTTTCTTT. Its translation is CASSVVGRGGTEAFF.

A single count supports this clone. V gene TRBV4-1 combines with J gene TRBJ1-6; maybe TRBD1 (5 bases). Trimming took 0 bases from V and 0 from J, leaving 9 bases between them. This CDR3 has 17 residues. The germline V gene encodes CDR1 MGHRA and CDR2 YSYEKL. Here the CDR3 reads CASSQDPGSSYNSPLHF. The CDR3 nucleotides are TGCGCCAGCAGCCAAGATCCAGGGAGCTCCTATAATTCACCCCTCCACTTT.

CDR3 coding DNA: TGTGCCAGCAGCTTAGGGAGGGGTGCCCAACGGAACACTGAAGCTTTCTTT. The encoded protein is CASSLGRGAQRNTEAFF. The V call is TRBV7-8, the J call TRBJ1-1; D perhaps matches TRBD1 (5 bases). This CDR3 has 17 residues. Trimming pared 1 base from V and 1 base from J, leaving 16 bases between. CDR1 SGHVS and CDR2 FQNEAQ come from the germline V gene.

The V and J genes are TRBV2 and TRBJ2-7; possible D gene TRBD1, 6 bases. V was cut by 6 bases and J by 3 bases, with 12 bases left in between. Germline lookup yields CDR1 SNHLY and CDR2 FYNNEI. The CDR3 contains 13 residues. The CDR3 is CASRTGSNYEQYF. The CDR3 nucleotides are TGTGCCAGCAGAACAGGGAGCAACTACGAGCAGTACTTC.

This clone has just a few counts. The chain combines TRBV6-5 with TRBJ1-1; 10 bases are shared with TRBD1. Losses at the gene ends were 6 bases for V and 7 bases for J; bases not matched to a gene: 11. This CDR3 has 15 residues. Germline CDR1 and CDR2: MNHEY and SVGAGI. The CDR3 is CASRPDRGEYGEAFF. The CDR3 DNA reads TGTGCCAGCAGACCGGACAGGGGGGAGTATGGTGAAGCTTTCTTT.

This clone was observed a few times. The chain is built from TRBV14 and TRBJ1-1; the match to TRBD1 covers 7 bases. The CDR3 is 13 residues long. J was trimmed by 6 bases and V by 2 bases; bases with no gene match: 3. The germline gives CDR1 SGHDN, CDR2 FVKESK. CDR3 sequence (DNA): TGTGCCAGCAGCCAACTGCAGGGGGCTGAAGCTTTCTTT. This codes for CASSQLQGAEAFF.

The V and J genes are TRBV19 and TRBJ1-2; D may be TRBD1 (6 bases). This CDR3 has 14 amino acids. V dropped 4 bases and J dropped 2 bases, with 11 bases sitting between them. In germline, CDR1 is LNHDA, CDR2 SQIVND (reference sequence). Written as DNA, the CDR3 is TGTGCCAGTAGTACCCTGGACAGAAACTATGGCTACACCTTC. Amino acid sequence: CASSTLDRNYGYTF.

The chain recombines TRBV11-2 with TRBJ1-2, with TRBD1 identical over 8 bases. CDR3 length: 13 amino acids. Losses at the gene ends were 3 bases for V and 4 bases for J; bases not matched to a gene: 1. The germline V gene encodes CDR1 SGHAT and CDR2 FQNNGV. The CDR3 DNA reads TGTGCCAGCAGCTTTGGACAGGGCTATGGCTACACCTTC. Its translation: CASSFGQGYGYTF.

The chain is built from TRBV5-1 and TRBJ2-6, with no clear D. CDR3 length: 16 amino acids. V lost 0 bases, J lost 0 bases, and 7 bases lay in between. Germline V gene data show CDR1 as SGHRS and CDR2 as YFSETQ. The CDR3 DNA is TGCGCCAGCAGCTTGGGTGTCGTCTCTGGGGCCAACGTCCTGACTTTC. This translates into CASSLGVVSGANVLTF.

V usage is TRBV5-8 and J usage is TRBJ1-4; 9 bases map to TRBD1. The CDR3 runs to 15 residues. V was pared by 3 bases and J by 8 bases, with 8 bases of the junction left unmatched. Germline V gives CDR1 SGHTS, CDR2 YDEGEE. Written as DNA, the CDR3 is TGTGCCAGCAGCTCCGCCGGGACAGGGTGGGAAAAACTGTTTTTT. Translated, it gives CASSSAGTGWEKLFF.

The genes are TRBV29-1 and TRBJ2-7, with TRBD1 matching 7 bases. Germline-derived CDR1 and CDR2 are SQVTM and ANQGSEA. With 1 base clipped from V and 5 bases from J, the junction kept 11 bases outside the gene matches. The CDR3 sequence is 15 residues long. This chain's CDR3 is CSVEVFGHRGNEQYF. Written as DNA, the CDR3 is TGCAGCGTTGAAGTATTCGGCCACAGGGGCAACGAGCAGTACTTC.

As to this clone: The same CDR3 can be traced to other DNA sequences in this sample. This chain uses TRBV19 with TRBJ1-5; a possible D gene is TRBD1 (5 bases). Germline lookup yields CDR1 LNHDA and CDR2 SQIVND (reference sequence). Deletions cut 6 bases from V and 0 bases from J, with 9 bases between. The CDR3 is 14 amino acids. The CDR3 DNA reads TGTGCCAGTAGGCGACAGAATAGCAATCAGCCCCAGCATTTT. Translation gives CASRRQNSNQPQHF.

V gene TRBV10-3 combines with J gene TRBJ1-2, with a weak D call TRBD1 (6 bases). In germline, CDR1 is ENHRY, CDR2 SYGVKD. V shed 0 bases and J shed 0 bases, with 11 bases lying between them. This CDR3 has 16 residues. The CDR3 region is CAISESRTVANYGYTF. The CDR3 DNA is TGTGCCATCAGTGAGTCGCGGACAGTAGCTAACTATGGCTACACCTTC.

The chain joins TRBV10-3 to TRBJ2-2, with 9 bases aligning to TRBD1. This CDR3 spans 14 amino acids. Germline loops: CDR1 ENHRY, CDR2 SYGVKD. V was pared by 11 bases and J by 3 bases, with 7 bases of the junction left unmatched. DNA of the CDR3: TGTGCCGTGGAAACAGGGGGCGACACCGGGGAGCTGTTTTTT. Amino acid sequence: CAVETGGDTGELFF.

The chain couples TRBV5-3 to TRBJ1-3, with a possible D match to TRBD1 (5 bases). TRBV5-3 is assigned to the ORF class and has an uncertain function. CDR3 size: 14 residues. Trimming stripped 2 bases from V and 1 base from J, with 7 bases between. The CDR3: CARSFKGSGNTIYF. DNA for the CDR3: TGTGCCAGAAGCTTTAAGGGGTCTGGAAACACCATATATTTT.

The CDR3 DNA reads TGTGCCAGCAGCTTAGCTCTCTCAAGGCAATCCTACAATGAGCAGTTCTTC. Protein product: CASSLALSRQSYNEQFF. The chain employs TRBV7-2 and TRBJ2-1, with no clear D. Germline CDR1 reads SGHTA; CDR2 reads FQGNSA. Trimming stripped 0 bases from V and 1 base from J, with 13 bases between. The CDR3 contains 17 residues. The variable domain in full, completed from reference TRBV7-2 and TRBJ2-1, reads GAGVSQSPSNKVTEKGKDVELRCDPISGHTALYWYRQSLGQGLEFLIYFQGNSAPDKSGLPSDRFSAERTGGSVSTLTIQRTQQEDSAVYLCASSLALSRQSYNEQFFGPGTRLTVL.